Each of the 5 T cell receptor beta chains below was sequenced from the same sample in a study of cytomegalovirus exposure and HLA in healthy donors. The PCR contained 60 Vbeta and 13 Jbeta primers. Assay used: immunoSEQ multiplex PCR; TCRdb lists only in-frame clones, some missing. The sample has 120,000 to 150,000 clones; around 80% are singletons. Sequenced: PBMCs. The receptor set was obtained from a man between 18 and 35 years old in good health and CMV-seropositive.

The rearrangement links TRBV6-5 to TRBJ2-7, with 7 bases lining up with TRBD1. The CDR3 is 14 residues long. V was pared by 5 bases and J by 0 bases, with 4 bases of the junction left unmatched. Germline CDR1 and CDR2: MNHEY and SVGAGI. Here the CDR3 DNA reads TGTGCCAGCAGTGTACGGGACAGCTCCTACGAGCAGTACTTC. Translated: CASSVRDSSYEQYF.

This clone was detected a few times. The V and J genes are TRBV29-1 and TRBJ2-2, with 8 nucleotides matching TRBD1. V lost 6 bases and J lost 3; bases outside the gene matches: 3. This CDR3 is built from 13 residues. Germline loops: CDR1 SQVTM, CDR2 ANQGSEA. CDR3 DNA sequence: TGCAGCGTAAACAGGGGGGACACCGGGGAGCTGTTTTTT. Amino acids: CSVNRGDTGELFF.

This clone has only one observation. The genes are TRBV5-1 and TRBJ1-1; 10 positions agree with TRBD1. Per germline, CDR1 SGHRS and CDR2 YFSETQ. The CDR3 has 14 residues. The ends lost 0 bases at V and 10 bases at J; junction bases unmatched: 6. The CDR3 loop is CASSLAGTGDIAFF. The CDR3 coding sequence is TGCGCCAGCAGCTTGGCCGGGACAGGGGATATAGCTTTCTTT.

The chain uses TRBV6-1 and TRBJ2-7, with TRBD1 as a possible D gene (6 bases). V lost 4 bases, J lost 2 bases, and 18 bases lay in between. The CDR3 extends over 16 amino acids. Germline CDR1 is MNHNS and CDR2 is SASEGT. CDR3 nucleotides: TGTGCCAGCAGTGTGTTTGTTACAGGGAAGACCTACGAGCAGTACTTC. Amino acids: CASSVFVTGKTYEQYF.

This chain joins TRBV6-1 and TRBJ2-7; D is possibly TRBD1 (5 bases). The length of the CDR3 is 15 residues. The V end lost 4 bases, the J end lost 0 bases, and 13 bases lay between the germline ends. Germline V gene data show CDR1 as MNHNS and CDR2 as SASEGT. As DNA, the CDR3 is TGTGCCAGCAGTGGGGGATACAGGCGCTCCTACGAGCAGTACTTC. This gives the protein CASSGGYRRSYEQYF.